This TCR beta chain was sequenced during a study of blood T cells in healthy people across ages. For the second PCR, which ran for roughly 6 to 12 cycles, a sample-barcoded 5' primer and a J-beta primer mix were used. MiXCR, run by TCRdb on the 5' RACE reads, gives a single entry per CDR3 protein. The sample lists about 1.8 million distinct CDR3 sequences; around half were seen once. There are 17 residues in the CDR3. Germline V gives CDR1 DFQATT, CDR2 SNEGSKA (reference sequence). The study isolated at least 6.5 million PBMCs from each sample. This chain joins TRBV20-1 and TRBJ2-1; 9 bases match TRBD2. Near its end, the DNA agrees better with TRBJ2-7, so the J call may be wrong. The sequenced sample was blood. This clonotype originated in a woman aged 40 to 49 in good health. This CDR3 reads CSASRDSGGLSYNEQYF. The DNA of the CDR3 is TGCAGTGCTAGTCGAGATAGCGGGGGCCTATCCTACAATGAGCAGTACTTC.